This record concerns one T cell receptor beta chain sequence. Its antigen is not known. Presence of unique molecular identifiers characterized the TCR beta cDNA libraries. There were 1 to 10 million T cells, and about 540,000 cDNA molecules came from them. MiXCR, run by TCRdb on the PCR reads, gives a single entry per CDR3 protein. The sample consists of 750,000 to 900,000 distinct CDR3 sequences, around 46% of them appearing once. This entry is derived from a study of post-analysis software for immune sequencing data. Study-wide results and limits: Controls had lower frequencies than patients of about 5 TRBV segments, which included TRBV5-6, TRBV5-1 and TRBV20-1. Controls showed significantly higher normalized Chao1 diversity than did multiple sclerosis patients.

The CDR3 loop spans 17 amino acids. V lost 5 bases and J lost 2, with 21 bases in between. From germline, CDR1 is PRHDT and CDR2 FYEKMQ (reference sequence). This receptor was identified in a girl aged 5-17 years with multiple sclerosis. The source material was blood. The chain uses TRBV13 and TRBJ2-5, with D perhaps TRBD1 (6 bases). The CDR3 protein is CASSPSGLHGQQETQYF. In DNA, the CDR3 is TGTGCCAGCAGCCCCTCCGGGCTACATGGACAGCAAGAGACCCAGTACTTC. Complete variable domain (other parts from reference TRBV13 and TRBJ2-5): AAGVIQSPRHLIKEKRETATLKCYPIPRHDTVYWYQQGPGQDPQFLISFYEKMQSDKGSIPDRFSAQQFSDYHSELNMSSLELGDSALYFCASSPSGLHGQQETQYFGPGTRLLVL.